Shown below are 21 T cell receptor beta chains from a single sample sequenced in a study of T cells in Graves' hyperthyroidism and ophthalmopathy. RNA transcripts provided the source from which TCR beta CDR3 regions were amplified. HTBI primers drove first-round RT-PCR of the TCR CDR3. TCRdb reprocessed the multiplex PCR reads with MiXCR, giving one entry per CDR3 protein. The data contain under 350,000 distinct CDR3 sequences, around a fifth of them singletons. Specimen: blood. The receptor set was obtained from a woman aged 50 to 65 with Graves' hyperthyroidism.

Notes on this clonotype: The junction does not match germline at one end; this may be a read error. The CDR3 region is CASRQGAPTTGASVLTF. The CDR3 region has the DNA TGTGCCAGCAGACAGGGGGCCCCAACCACTGGGGCCAGCGTCCTGACTTTC. This sequence joins TRBV28 and TRBJ2-6, with 9 bases that match TRBD1. In germline, CDR1 is MDHEN, CDR2 SYDVKM. This CDR3 has 17 residues.

There are many counts of this clonotype. The J gene is TRBJ1-5, the V gene TRBV2; D remains unclear. Trimming removed 6 bases from V and 3 bases from J, with 9 bases in between. Germline V gene lookup returns CDR1 SNHLY and CDR2 FYNNEI. The CDR3 consists of 13 residues. This CDR3 reads CASRPQFNQPQHF. In DNA, the CDR3 is TGTGCCAGCAGGCCACAATTCAATCAGCCCCAGCATTTT.

The gene calls are TRBV18 and TRBJ2-1, with a weak D call TRBD1 (7 bases). CDR1 is KGHSH and CDR2 is LQKENI in the germline V gene. This CDR3 region has 15 residues. Trimming took off 2 bases at V and 4 bases at J, with 12 bases between the two ends. The CDR3 bases are TGTGCCAGCTCACCAGCCAGGGGGGCATACAATGAGCAGTTCTTC. Protein: CASSPARGAYNEQFF. The variable domain in full, with the rest retrieved from reference TRBV18 and TRBJ2-1, is NAGVMQNPRHLVRRRGQEARLRCSPMKGHSHVYWYRQLPEEGLKFMVYLQKENIIDESGMPKERFSAEFPKEGPSILRIQQVVRGDSAAYFCASSPARGAYNEQFFGPGTRLTVL.

This clonotype was observed many times. Written as DNA, the CDR3 is TGTGCCAGCAGCGAAATGACAGGGGATCTCTTTGGCTACACCTTC. Amino acid sequence: CASSEMTGDLFGYTF. The chain recombines TRBV5-5 with TRBJ1-2; 8 nucleotides line up with TRBD1. V lost 4 bases and J lost 7; bases outside the gene matches: 12. Per germline, CDR1 SGHKS and CDR2 YYEKEE (reference sequence). The CDR3 length is 15 residues.

This clonotype was recorded at least ten times. The rearrangement joins TRBV5-1 to TRBJ1-6, with D possibly TRBD1 on 6 matching bases. Germline lookup yields CDR1 SGHRS and CDR2 YFSETQ. This CDR3 contains 16 residues. Trimming stripped 4 bases from V and 7 bases from J, with 18 bases between. The DNA for the CDR3 is TGCGCCAGCAGCCGTCAGGGGCCGAGAGAAAATTCACCCCTCCACTTT. Translated, it gives CASSRQGPRENSPLHF.

This clonotype was observed at least ten times. The CDR3 here is CASSDVGHSYEQYF. The CDR3 DNA reads TGTGCCAGCAGTGACGTGGGACATAGCTACGAGCAGTACTTC. V gene TRBV2 combines with J gene TRBJ2-7; a possible D gene is TRBD1 (6 bases). V shed 3 bases and J shed 3 bases, with 12 bases lying between them. The germline gives CDR1 SNHLY, CDR2 FYNNEI. The CDR3 runs to 14 residues.

The chain uses TRBV9 and TRBJ2-7; 11 bases map to TRBD1. Germline V CDR1 and CDR2: SGDLS, YYNGEE. The CDR3 contains 16 residues. The junction had 11 bases not matched to a gene; V was cut back by 3 bases and J by 6 bases. The CDR3 DNA sequence: TGTGCCAGCAGCGCTCCCGGGGGACAGGGGGGTACCGAGCAGTACTTC. Translated, it gives CASSAPGGQGGTEQYF.

This clonotype was detected many times. The rearrangement links TRBV18 to TRBJ1-1; D is perhaps TRBD1 (5 bases). The germline V gene has CDR1 KGHSH and CDR2 LQKENI. V was trimmed by 6 bases and J by 0 bases, leaving 14 bases between them. The CDR3 spans 15 residues. The CDR3 coding sequence is TGTGCCAGCTCGGGTGTCGTGGGGGTGAACACTGAAGCTTTCTTT. It encodes CASSGVVGVNTEAFF.

On this clonotype itself: A much larger clone lies one base from this, so it may be a read error. The V call is TRBV7-6, the J call TRBJ2-7; unclear D gene. V lost 5 bases to trimming and J lost 2 bases, with 16 bases between them. This CDR3 has 15 amino acids. From germline, CDR1 is SGHVS and CDR2 FNYEAQ. CDR3 amino acids: CASSTTGLVAYEQYF. The CDR3 DNA reads TGTGCCAGCAGCACCACCGGGTTAGTAGCCTACGAGCAGTACTTC.

This clonotype was recorded at least ten times. CDR3 sequence (DNA): TGTGCCAGCAGTTTCAGCCGCTCTGAAGCTTTCTTT. This gives the protein CASSFSRSEAFF. The gene calls are TRBV12-3 or TRBV12-4 and TRBJ1-1; D gene unclear. The V end lost 3 bases, the J end lost 6 bases, and 8 bases lay between the germline ends. The CDR3 consists of 12 residues.

This clonotype was counted between two and nine times. The chain couples TRBV7-9 to TRBJ1-2, with 10 positions matching TRBD1. The CDR3 spans 13 residues. Per germline, CDR1 SEHNR and CDR2 FQNEAQ (reference sequence). The V segment lost 6 bases and the J segment 8 bases; nucleotides outside the gene matches: 6. The CDR3 DNA follows: TGTGCCAGCAGAAGACAGGGGGCGGAGGGCTACACCTTC. Residues: CASRRQGAEGYTF.

This clonotype was detected many times. The chain joins TRBV6-2 or TRBV6-3 to TRBJ2-5; D is perhaps TRBD1 (6 bases). Germline V lookup: CDR1 MNHEY, CDR2 SVGEGT. V gave up 0 bases and J gave up 5 bases, with 16 bases separating them. The CDR3 contains 16 residues. CDR3 loop: CASSYSSRDTGETQYF. In DNA, the CDR3 is TGTGCCAGCAGTTACTCGAGTAGGGACACGGGCGAGACCCAGTACTTC.

The sample holds a few counts of this clonotype. The chain joins TRBV6-1 to TRBJ1-4; possibly TRBD1 for D (6 bases). Germline-derived CDR1 and CDR2 are MNHNS and SASEGT. The CDR3 has 14 residues. V shed 6 bases and J shed 3 bases, with 11 bases lying between them. The CDR3 DNA follows: TGTGCCAGCAGCAACAGGGCGTCTAATGAAAAACTGTTTTTT. Its translation is CASSNRASNEKLFF.

This clonotype was counted once. The chain carries TRBV7-3 and TRBJ2-1; tentative D call: TRBD2 (5 bases). This CDR3 is 13 amino acids long. The V end was cut by 3 bases, the J end by 10 bases, with 13 bases between. The germline V gene has CDR1 SGHTA and CDR2 FQGTGA. The CDR3 nucleotides read TGTGCCAGCAGCTTGAGATCGGGCGGGGAGCAGTTCTTC. Translation gives CASSLRSGGEQFF.

This chain links TRBV9 with TRBJ2-1, with D possibly TRBD1 on 6 matching bases. The V gene's germline CDR1 is SGDLS and CDR2 YYNGEE. V lost 3 bases to trimming and J lost 4 bases, with 14 bases between them. CDR3 length equals 15 residues. CDR3 amino acids: CASSGTGNRYNEQFF. Written as DNA, the CDR3 is TGTGCCAGCAGCGGAACAGGGAACCGATACAATGAGCAGTTCTTC.

The chain combines TRBV10-2 with TRBJ2-7, with no clear D. CDR3 size: 16 residues. From germline, CDR1 is WSHSY and CDR2 SAAADI. V was pared by 2 bases and J by 2 bases, with 16 bases between. The CDR3 spells CASSESKNMLTYEQYF. As DNA, the CDR3 is TGCGCCAGCAGTGAGAGTAAGAACATGCTGACCTACGAGCAGTACTTC.

The chain has TRBV6-6 and TRBJ2-7, with TRBD2 matching over 9 bases. The length of the CDR3 is 13 residues. Germline V gene data show CDR1 as MNHNY and CDR2 as SVGAGI (reference sequence). After removal of 0 bases from V and 8 bases from J, the junction contained 2 bases not matched to a gene. In nucleotides, the CDR3 is TGTGCCAGCAGTTACTCTGCGGGAGGGCAGCAGTACTTC. The encoded protein is CASSYSAGGQQYF.

This clonotype was found many times. The V gene is TRBV16, the J gene TRBJ1-5; D is perhaps TRBD1 (5 bases). Germline values: CDR1 KGHSY, CDR2 FQNENV. Between the trimmed V and J ends, which lost 2 bases and 3 bases, there was a span of 20 bases. The CDR3 contains 18 residues. CDR3 in DNA: TGTGCCAGCAGCCAAACCGAGCCAGGGCGACAAGACAATCAGCCCCAGCATTTT. Its translation: CASSQTEPGRQDNQPQHF.

The chain uses TRBV27 and TRBJ2-1, with TRBD2 identical over 12 bases. This CDR3 comprises 14 residues. CDR1 is MNHEY, CDR2 SMNVEV, per germline (reference sequence). J lost 8 bases, V lost 8 bases, and 7 bases had no gene match. Here the CDR3 DNA reads TGTGCCAGCCATGGACTAGCGGGAAGGTATGAGCAGTTCTTC. Protein: CASHGLAGRYEQFF.

This clonotype was picked up many times. The chain links TRBV12-3 or TRBV12-4 to TRBJ1-1; D possibly corresponds to TRBD1 (5 bases). CDR3 size: 14 residues. Trimming removed 3 bases at V and 2 bases at J, with 10 bases between. DNA of the CDR3: TGTGCCAGCAGTTTTGCCGGGGCCAACACTGAAGCTTTCTTT. It translates to CASSFAGANTEAFF.

The chain joins TRBV12-3 or TRBV12-4 to TRBJ2-5; D may be TRBD1 (6 bases). The V and J ends lost 1 base and 5 bases respectively, with 17 bases between them. This CDR3 has 16 residues. The CDR3 region is CASSLERTARRETQYF. The CDR3 nucleotides read TGTGCCAGCAGTTTAGAACGGACAGCGAGGAGGGAGACCCAGTACTTC.